The 8 T cell receptor beta chains reported below all come from one sample, sequenced in a study of CD8 T cells in Susac syndrome. About 0.5 to 1 ug RNA was reverse transcribed with random hexamers. TCRdb re-analysed the immunoSEQ multiplex PCR reads in MiXCR, keeping a single row per CDR3 protein. Of 210,000 or so distinct CDR3 sequences in the sample, 85% to 95% were seen once. The specimen was CD4+ T cells from PBMCs. The receptor source for this set is a human donor with Susac syndrome.

The chain has TRBV30 and TRBJ2-6; possibly TRBD1 or TRBD2 for D (6 bases each). CDR1 and CDR2 from the germline V gene are GTSNPN and SVGIG (reference sequence). This CDR3 contains 16 residues. DNA of the CDR3: TGTGTCCTGGAGGGGACACTAATCTCTGGGGCCAACGTCCTGACTTTC. It encodes CVLEGTLISGANVLTF.

The CDR3 is CASSQTGGGTGELFF. As DNA, the CDR3 is TGTGCCAGCAGCCAAACAGGGGGCGGCACCGGGGAGCTGTTTTTT. J is TRBJ2-2 and V is TRBV7-3, with TRBD1 identical over 9 bases. CDR1 and CDR2 (germline): SGHTA, FQGTGA. J was trimmed by 4 bases and V by 5 bases; bases with no gene match: 5. The CDR3 has 15 residues.

The chain combines TRBV18 with TRBJ2-5; D call uncertain. Germline V gives CDR1 KGHSH, CDR2 LQKENI. The CDR3 is made up of 12 amino acids. The V gene lost 4 bases and the J gene lost 5 bases, with 8 bases spanning the gap. The CDR3 DNA reads as TGTGCCAGCTCACGCCCGAGTGAGACCCAGTACTTC. Protein product: CASSRPSETQYF.

This clonotype was observed a few times. The V and J genes are TRBV7-9 and TRBJ1-5, with D possibly matching TRBD1 (6 bases). V lost 7 bases to trimming and J lost 3 bases, with 10 bases between them. Per the germline V gene, CDR1 is SEHNR and CDR2 is FQNEAQ (reference sequence). The CDR3 contains 13 residues. This CDR3 is CASTPGANQPQHF. DNA for the CDR3: TGTGCCAGCACCCCAGGGGCCAATCAGCCCCAGCATTTT.

This rearrangement joins TRBV5-1 to TRBJ2-5; 9 bases map to TRBD2. In germline, CDR1 is SGHRS, CDR2 YFSETQ. With 0 bases clipped from V and 4 bases from J, the junction kept 7 bases outside the gene matches. This CDR3 spans 16 amino acids. The CDR3 coding sequence is TGCGCCAGCAGCTTGGGGGTAGCGGGGGAAGGAGAGACCCAGTACTTC. Translated: CASSLGVAGEGETQYF.

This sequence joins TRBV3-1 and TRBJ2-5; no clear D gene. V was shortened by 0 bases and J by 4 bases, with 9 bases between the two germline ends. CDR1 and CDR2 (germline): LGHDT, YNNKEL (reference sequence). The CDR3 totals 14 residues. DNA of the CDR3: TGTGCCAGCAGCCAAGAGGTGGCCATAGAGACCCAGTACTTC. It codes for CASSQEVAIETQYF.

The rearrangement joins TRBV6-2 or TRBV6-3 to TRBJ1-2; D is undetermined. The length of the CDR3 is 13 residues. The germline CDR1 and CDR2 sequences are MNHEY and SVGEGT. V was cut by 7 bases and J by 4 bases, with 13 bases left in between. The CDR3 protein is CASTHQTPYGYTF. As DNA, the CDR3 is TGTGCCAGCACCCACCAGACACCCTATGGCTACACCTTC.

The J gene is TRBJ1-1, the V gene TRBV30; maybe TRBD1 (5 bases). Per the germline V gene, CDR1 is GTSNPN and CDR2 is SVGIG (reference sequence). The V end lost 2 bases, the J end lost 6 bases, and 19 bases lay between the germline ends. This CDR3 contains 15 residues. CDR3 in amino acids: CAWSNKGGGSAEAFF. In nucleotides, the CDR3 is TGTGCCTGGAGTAATAAAGGCGGGGGGAGTGCTGAAGCTTTCTTT.